This T cell receptor (beta chain) was identified in a study of T-cell reconstitution after alpha-beta-depleted transplantation in children. This clonotype turned up a few times. The antigen is undetermined. General study findings and limits: Fresh T-cell production supplied most of the T-cell counts and diversity seen one year after transplant. About two months after transplant, alpha-beta T cells reportedly came from several hundred expanded graft clones. Where some patients showed high TCRbeta diversity at day 60, it came from recipient T cells and thymic progenitors that had survived.

Per the germline V gene, CDR1 is SEHNR and CDR2 is FQNEAQ (reference sequence). This CDR3 contains 16 residues. V was trimmed by 1 base and J by 0 bases, leaving 10 bases between them. Preparation of the TCRbeta library involved a method that used unique molecular identifiers. Each CDR3 protein is one row after TCRdb ran MiXCR on the PCR reads. The sample shows just over 950,000 distinct CDR3 sequences, around 30% of them seen only once. Sequenced material: PBMCs, mostly from graft donor cells, taken 360 days after TCRalphabeta/CD19-depleted stem cell transplant. The genes are TRBV7-9 and TRBJ2-1; no firm D call. This sequence was found in a boy in the first two years of life who had a stem cell transplant for SCID, so the T cells may come from the graft donor. Here the CDR3 reads CASSLGLALSYNEQFF. Written as DNA, the CDR3 is TGTGCCAGCAGCTTAGGGCTGGCCCTCTCCTACAATGAGCAGTTCTTC.